This is a list of T cell receptor beta chains from one sample in a study of shared clonotypes between healthy human individuals. Profiling relied on immunoSEQ multiplex PCR, and the TCRdb table lists in-frame clones only, not all of them. This table holds about 2.3 million clones, 85% to 95% found once. Sequencing input: naive CD4+ T cells from PBMCs. Every receptor here comes from a man aged 18 to 29 in good health. Some clones in this sample may be carry-over from other donors' samples. Both conserved end residues are part of each CDR3.

v_gene: TRBV6-1
CDR3aa: CASSEGQYGYTF

v_gene: TRBV28
CDR3aa: CASSSPPGQIYGYTF

v_gene: TRBV28
CDR3aa: CASSLYSGRDYNEQFF

v_gene: TRBV28
CDR3aa: CASTRGQLNYGYTF

v_gene: TRBV6-1
CDR3aa: CASSGIMGVIQYF

v_gene: TRBV5-4
CDR3aa: CASSGPDLNYGYTF

v_gene: TRBV5-6
CDR3aa: CASSSGPTREKLFF

v_gene: TRBV5-1
CDR3aa: CASSQDSVDEKLFF

v_gene: TRBV18
CDR3aa: CASSRGQRQGDTQYF

v_gene: TRBV7-2
CDR3aa: CASSLVGTGSGNTIYF

v_gene: TRBV6-1
CDR3aa: CASSEATTGFLGTQYF

v_gene: TRBV25-1
CDR3aa: CASSESGVRGGYTF

v_gene: TRBV5-1
CDR3aa: CASSPRTDAFAYEQYF

v_gene: TRBV19
CDR3aa: CATSRTGTHEQYF

v_gene: TRBV2
CDR3aa: CASRQDRSVTEAFF

v_gene: TRBV5-4
CDR3aa: CASWGSAEAFF

v_gene: TRBV7-2
CDR3aa: CASSLEPGVGYTF

v_gene: TRBV6-5
CDR3aa: CASRRLAGGAYEQYF

v_gene: TRBV30
CDR3aa: CAAAPNYGYTF

v_gene: TRBV7-2
CDR3aa: CASSFRGSADTQYF

v_gene: TRBV5-1
CDR3aa: CASSWRTEMNTEAFF

v_gene: TRBV5-4
CDR3aa: CASSLPNQPQHF

v_gene: TRBV7-2
CDR3aa: CASSTPGAFSGNTIYF

v_gene: TRBV6-6
CDR3aa: CASSSAGTVGAFF

v_gene: TRBV7-9
CDR3aa: CASSLGPRGYNSPLHF

v_gene: TRBV7-3
CDR3aa: CASSFEKYTEAFF

v_gene: TRBV4-2
CDR3aa: CASSQGLAVYNEQFF

v_gene: TRBV5-1
CDR3aa: CASSLGPNNYGYTF

v_gene: TRBV4-1
CDR3aa: CASSPPGATQYF

v_gene: TRBV5-1
CDR3aa: CASSPAPRVGEQYF

v_gene: TRBV5-1
CDR3aa: CASSDSQPFSGDTIYF

v_gene: TRBV5-1
CDR3aa: CASSLVQETQYF

v_gene: TRBV12-2
CDR3aa: CASRLPNQGTAGYTF

v_gene: TRBV6-6
CDR3aa: CASSSRDRSSYEQYF

v_gene: TRBV4-3
CDR3aa: CASSQDLQETQYF

v_gene: TRBV5-1
CDR3aa: CASSLGLADPETQYF